This TCR beta chain was profiled in a study of response to subunit inactivated influenza vaccine. This clonotype has just a few counts. The antigen is not known. TCRdb re-called the RT-PCR reads with MiXCR, one entry per CDR3 protein. The sample lists roughly 670,000 distinct CDR3 sequences, around 15% occurring once. The study, taken as a whole, reports: Each seasonal flu vaccination may recruit only limited new T cells, authors suggested.

The clonotype was recovered from a man between 50 and 59 years old who received an inactivated influenza vaccine. Sequences were derived from PBMCs from blood, sampled 14 days before vaccination.

The DNA of the CDR3 is TGTGCCAGCAGCCAGGGAACTAGGAAGCAAGAGACCCAGTACTTC. It is translated as CASSQGTRKQETQYF. The chain joins TRBV4-2 to TRBJ2-5, with D possibly being TRBD2 (5 bases). In germline, CDR1 is LGHNA, CDR2 YNFKEQ. Trimming took off 3 bases at V and 2 bases at J, with 13 bases between the two ends. This CDR3 is 15 amino acids long.